This T cell receptor beta chain originates from a study of blood T cell repertoires in COVID-19. About the research overall: The samples span acute and convalescent COVID-19 from the United States, Italy and Spain. Sample material is recorded as cDNA or gDNA derived from T cells, B-cell-depleted T cells, or PBMCs.

In the original processing: Reference gene primer amplification in the assay estimated nucleated cell counts. TCRdb's copy holds only in-frame clones and misses some; the assay was immunoSEQ multiplex PCR. V, J and clone size are taken as reported in that table, and D and trimming were inferred from the DNA itself. This table has about 49,000 clones, about 86% appearing once. Worth noting for this clone: The sample holds other DNA sequences that translate to the same CDR3.

The CDR3 length is 15 residues. Germline V gene sequence: CDR1 LNHDA, CDR2 SQIVND (reference sequence). The V segment lost 5 bases and the J segment 2 bases; nucleotides outside the gene matches: 4. The origin of this receptor is a woman aged 80 or over with COVID-19, enrolled during active disease. Specimen: peripheral blood. The chain is built from TRBV19 and TRBJ1-5, with 9 bases matching TRBD1. The CDR3 sequence: CASSEQGAGNQPQHF. CDR3 coding DNA: TGTGCCAGTAGTGAACAGGGGGCAGGCAATCAGCCCCAGCATTTT.